This T cell receptor (beta chain) was captured by sequencing in a study of blood T cell repertoires in COVID-19. Study as a whole: From the United States, Italy and Spain came samples of acute and convalescent COVID-19. PBMCs, B-cell-depleted T cells, or T cells were the source of the cDNA or gDNA that made up the material.

Germline values: CDR1 SQVTM, CDR2 ANQGSEA. The ends lost 3 bases at V and 0 bases at J; junction bases unmatched: 10. The CDR3 is 16 amino acids. Original analysis: Cell counts per sample came from amplifying reference gene primers. Profiling relied on immunoSEQ multiplex PCR, and the TCRdb table lists in-frame clones only, not all of them. That table furnishes V, J and clone size, whereas the DNA furnished D and trimming. The sample shows some 75,000 clones, about 85% of them seen only once. Sequencing was performed on peripheral blood. The chain is built from TRBV29-1 and TRBJ1-1, with 7 bases identical to TRBD1. The source of this sequence is a man aged 50 to 60 with COVID-19, enrolled during active disease. CDR3 residues: CSVDAPDRRLNTEAFF. In DNA, the CDR3 is TGCAGCGTTGACGCCCCGGACAGGCGACTGAACACTGAAGCTTTCTTT.